This note documents a single T cell receptor beta chain sequence. Clones were read by immunoSEQ multiplex PCR, and TCRdb kept only the in-frame ones, dropping some. The sample includes some 150,000 clones, 87% of them seen just once. The record originates from a study of blood T cell repertoires in COVID-19. This CDR3 has 14 amino acids. Trimming took 1 base from V and 7 from J, leaving 11 bases between them. The germline gives CDR1 SGHTA, CDR2 FQGNSA. The sample comprised peripheral blood. This TCR was sampled from a man in his fifties or sixties with active COVID-19. This chain links TRBV7-2 with TRBJ1-5; D gene ambiguous. The CDR3 DNA sequence: TGTGCCAGCAGCTTAGGGCCAAGCGGACAGCCCCAGCATTTT. Amino acid sequence: CASSLGPSGQPQHF.